The present TCR beta chain was sequenced within a study of OX40 agonist ivuxolimab in advanced cancers. TCRdb's copy holds only in-frame clones and misses some; the assay was immunoSEQ multiplex PCR. The profile shows more than 40,000 clones, 88% of them singletons. The CDR3 sequence is 15 residues long. Trimming removed 4 bases from V and 1 base from J; junction bases left unmatched: 2. From germline, CDR1 is MGHRA and CDR2 YSYEKL. This receptor was identified in an adult with an advanced solid tumor such as melanoma, head and neck, liver or kidney cancer. The source material was CD4+ or CD8+ T cells sorted from blood, sampled in a trial of the OX40 agonist ivuxolimab. The rearrangement joins TRBV4-1 to TRBJ1-4, with 8 bases aligning to TRBD1. CDR3 DNA: TGCGCCAGCAGCCCCGGGACAGGAACTAATGAAAAACTGTTTTTT. Its translation: CASSPGTGTNEKLFF.